Listed below are T cell receptor beta chains from one sample, sequenced in a study of shared clonotypes between healthy human individuals. Sequenced by immunoSEQ multiplex PCR; TCRdb stores in-frame clones only, minus some. Seen here are over 2,000,000 clones, around 93% observed once, and the top ten hold about 1.7%. Material: naive CD8+ T cells from PBMCs. These receptors were collected from a young man in good health. Some clones in this sample may be carry-over from other donors' samples. CDR3s include the opening cysteine and the closing phenylalanine or tryptophan. Fields, in order: J gene, clone size, V gene, D gene, CDR3 protein, CDR3 DNA. A D gene is named only where the DNA matches it firmly. Size is omitted from some rows. Given values are once, few, many or a class for expanded clones.

J: TRBJ2-7; size: once; V: TRBV27; D: TRBD1; CDR3: CASSQDRGREQYF; DNA: TGTGCCAGCAGTCAAGACAGGGGTCGGGAGCAGTACTTC
J: TRBJ1-5; size: NA; V: TRBV30; D: NA; CDR3: CAWSEGRQPQHF; DNA: TGTGCCTGGAGTGAGGGCCGGCAGCCCCAGCATTTT
J: TRBJ1-2; size: NA; V: TRBV28; D: NA; CDR3: CASSPLGSYGYTF; DNA: TGTGCCAGCAGCCCCCTTGGGAGCTATGGCTACACCTTC
J: TRBJ2-1; size: NA; V: TRBV5-6; D: NA; CDR3: CASSLKTRLGRHEQFF; DNA: TGTGCCAGCAGCTTGAAAACTAGGTTGGGTAGGCATGAGCAGTTCTTC
J: TRBJ2-3; size: NA; V: TRBV25-1; D: NA; CDR3: CASSDLGDTQYF; DNA: TGTGCCAGCAGTGATTTAGGGGATACGCAGTATTTT
J: TRBJ2-5; size: NA; V: TRBV11-2; D: TRBD2; CDR3: CASSLNPGGMETQYF; DNA: TGTGCCAGCAGCCTCAACCCGGGGGGTATGGAGACCCAGTACTTC
J: TRBJ2-1; size: NA; V: TRBV9; D: TRBD2; CDR3: CASSGDSGRSYNEQFF; DNA: TGTGCCAGCAGCGGCGACAGCGGGAGGTCTTACAATGAGCAGTTCTTC
J: TRBJ2-2; size: NA; V: TRBV5-1; D: NA; CDR3: CASSPDGNTGELFF; DNA: TGCGCCAGCAGCCCGGACGGGAACACCGGGGAGCTGTTTTTT
J: TRBJ2-2; size: NA; V: TRBV19; D: TRBD2; CDR3: CASSIFGLATGELFF; DNA: TGTGCCAGTAGTATTTTCGGACTAGCTACCGGGGAGCTGTTTTTT
J: TRBJ1-1; size: NA; V: TRBV19; D: NA; CDR3: CASHWGQNTEAFF; DNA: TGTGCCTCCCATTGGGGGCAGAACACTGAAGCTTTCTTT
J: TRBJ2-7; size: NA; V: TRBV29-1; D: NA; CDR3: CSVVLQAKQYF; DNA: TGCAGCGTTGTACTACAGGCAAAGCAGTACTTC
J: TRBJ1-1; size: few; V: TRBV10-3; D: NA; CDR3: CAISESGGQAEAFF; DNA: TGTGCCATCAGTGAGTCGGGAGGGCAGGCTGAAGCTTTCTTT
J: TRBJ1-1; size: NA; V: TRBV11-2; D: NA; CDR3: CASSGDGAPNTEAFF; DNA: TGTGCCAGCAGCGGGGACGGGGCCCCGAACACTGAAGCTTTCTTT
J: TRBJ1-5; size: NA; V: TRBV27; D: NA; CDR3: CASSPLGVSDISNQPQHF; DNA: TGTGCCAGCAGTCCTCTGGGGGTTTCGGATATTAGCAATCAGCCCCAGCATTTT
J: TRBJ2-7; size: once; V: TRBV6-6; D: NA; CDR3: CASSSRDSAYEQYF; DNA: TGTGCCAGCAGTTCCCGGGACTCCGCCTACGAGCAGTACTTC
J: TRBJ2-1; size: once; V: TRBV7-6; D: TRBD2; CDR3: CASSLGTSGGLYLYNEQFF; DNA: TGTGCCAGCAGCTTAGGGACTAGCGGGGGACTCTACCTTTACAATGAGCAGTTCTTC